The following is a T cell receptor (beta chain) sequence with its context. This CDR3 spans 12 amino acids. Germline V gene sequence: CDR1 MNHEY, CDR2 SVGAGI. Trimming cost V 2 bases and J 5 bases, with 7 bases left between them. This specimen comes from a study of graft-versus-host responses after intestinal transplantation. Produced via immunoSEQ multiplex PCR; TCRdb's table is partial and in-frame only. The sample has fewer than 70,000 clones; around nine tenths are singletons. This chain connects TRBV6-5 to TRBJ2-7, with D uncertain. Material: bone marrow, obtained 734 days after intestinal transplantation. The source is a human patient who received an intestinal transplant, so some T cells may come from the graft donor. CDR3 sequence (DNA): TGTGCCAGCAGTTACACTGGCCACGAGCAGTACTTC. It yields the protein CASSYTGHEQYF.